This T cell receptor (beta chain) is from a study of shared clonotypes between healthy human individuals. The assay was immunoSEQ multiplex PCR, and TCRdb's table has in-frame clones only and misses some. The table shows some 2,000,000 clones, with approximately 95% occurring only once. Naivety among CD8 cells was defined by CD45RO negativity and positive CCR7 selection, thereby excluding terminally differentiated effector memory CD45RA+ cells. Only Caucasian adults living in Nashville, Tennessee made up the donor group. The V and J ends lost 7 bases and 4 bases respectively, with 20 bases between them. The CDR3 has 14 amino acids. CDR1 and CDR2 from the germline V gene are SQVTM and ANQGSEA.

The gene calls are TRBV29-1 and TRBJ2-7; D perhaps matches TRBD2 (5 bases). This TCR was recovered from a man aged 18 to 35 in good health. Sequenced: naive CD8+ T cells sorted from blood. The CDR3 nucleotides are TGCAGCGCCGCAGAATGGGAAGGCGGGTACGAGCAGTACTTC. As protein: CSAAEWEGGYEQYF.